Listed here are 3 T cell receptor beta chains from one sample, sequenced in a study of blood T cell repertoires in COVID-19. Assay: immunoSEQ multiplex PCR; the TCRdb copy retains only in-frame clones and omits some. The sample includes 350,000 to 450,000 clones, 88% of them seen just once. The sample was PBMCs or T cells enriched from blood (not recorded which). These receptors were obtained from a woman in her late teens or twenties who had been exposed to COVID-19.

The genes are TRBV28 and TRBJ1-2, with D possibly being TRBD1 (5 bases). This CDR3 region has 12 residues. V was pared by 6 bases and J by 8 bases, with 13 bases between. Germline values: CDR1 MDHEN, CDR2 SYDVKM. The CDR3 nucleotides are TGTGCCAGCAGCCTACAGGCATCAGGCTACACCTTC. The encoded protein is CASSLQASGYTF.

As regards this clone: Other DNA sequences in the same sample also yield this CDR3. V and J are TRBV24-1 and TRBJ1-5; D perhaps matches TRBD1 (6 bases). This CDR3 contains 14 residues. Germline CDR1 is KGHDR and CDR2 is SFDVKD. Trimming took 3 bases from V and 4 from J, leaving 9 bases between them. The CDR3 DNA reads as TGTGCCACCAGTGATCCGACAGGTAATCAGCCCCAGCATTTT. Its translation is CATSDPTGNQPQHF.

The rearrangement uses TRBV7-2 and TRBJ2-7; TRBD1 agrees at 8 bases. J lost 4 bases, V lost 3 bases, and 8 bases had no gene match. The CDR3 contains 15 residues. Germline V CDR1 and CDR2: SGHTA, FQGNSA. CDR3 amino acids: CASSFLTGDSYEQYF. CDR3 nucleotide sequence: TGTGCCAGCAGCTTCCTGACAGGGGACTCATACGAGCAGTACTTC.